This TCR beta chain was sequenced in a study of T cells in Graves' hyperthyroidism and ophthalmopathy. What was amplified from RNA transcripts were TCR beta CDR3 regions. In the first-round RT-PCR of the TCR CDR3, the HTBI primer set was used. Using its own MiXCR run on the multiplex PCR reads, TCRdb lists one record per CDR3 protein. The sample consists of around 250,000 distinct CDR3 sequences, about 14% of them appearing once. There are many counts of this clonotype. V was clipped by 6 bases and J by 4 bases; unmatched bases: 5. This CDR3 is 15 amino acids long. The germline V gene encodes CDR1 SGHTA and CDR2 FQGTGA.

V and J are TRBV7-3 and TRBJ2-1, with 11 bases identical to TRBD2. Sequencing was carried out using blood. The TCR was taken from a woman in her forties with Graves' hyperthyroidism that later progressed to Graves' ophthalmopathy. In nucleotides, the CDR3 is TGTGCCAGCAGATCCGGGACTAGCGGTTACAATGAGCAGTTCTTC. Translation gives CASRSGTSGYNEQFF.